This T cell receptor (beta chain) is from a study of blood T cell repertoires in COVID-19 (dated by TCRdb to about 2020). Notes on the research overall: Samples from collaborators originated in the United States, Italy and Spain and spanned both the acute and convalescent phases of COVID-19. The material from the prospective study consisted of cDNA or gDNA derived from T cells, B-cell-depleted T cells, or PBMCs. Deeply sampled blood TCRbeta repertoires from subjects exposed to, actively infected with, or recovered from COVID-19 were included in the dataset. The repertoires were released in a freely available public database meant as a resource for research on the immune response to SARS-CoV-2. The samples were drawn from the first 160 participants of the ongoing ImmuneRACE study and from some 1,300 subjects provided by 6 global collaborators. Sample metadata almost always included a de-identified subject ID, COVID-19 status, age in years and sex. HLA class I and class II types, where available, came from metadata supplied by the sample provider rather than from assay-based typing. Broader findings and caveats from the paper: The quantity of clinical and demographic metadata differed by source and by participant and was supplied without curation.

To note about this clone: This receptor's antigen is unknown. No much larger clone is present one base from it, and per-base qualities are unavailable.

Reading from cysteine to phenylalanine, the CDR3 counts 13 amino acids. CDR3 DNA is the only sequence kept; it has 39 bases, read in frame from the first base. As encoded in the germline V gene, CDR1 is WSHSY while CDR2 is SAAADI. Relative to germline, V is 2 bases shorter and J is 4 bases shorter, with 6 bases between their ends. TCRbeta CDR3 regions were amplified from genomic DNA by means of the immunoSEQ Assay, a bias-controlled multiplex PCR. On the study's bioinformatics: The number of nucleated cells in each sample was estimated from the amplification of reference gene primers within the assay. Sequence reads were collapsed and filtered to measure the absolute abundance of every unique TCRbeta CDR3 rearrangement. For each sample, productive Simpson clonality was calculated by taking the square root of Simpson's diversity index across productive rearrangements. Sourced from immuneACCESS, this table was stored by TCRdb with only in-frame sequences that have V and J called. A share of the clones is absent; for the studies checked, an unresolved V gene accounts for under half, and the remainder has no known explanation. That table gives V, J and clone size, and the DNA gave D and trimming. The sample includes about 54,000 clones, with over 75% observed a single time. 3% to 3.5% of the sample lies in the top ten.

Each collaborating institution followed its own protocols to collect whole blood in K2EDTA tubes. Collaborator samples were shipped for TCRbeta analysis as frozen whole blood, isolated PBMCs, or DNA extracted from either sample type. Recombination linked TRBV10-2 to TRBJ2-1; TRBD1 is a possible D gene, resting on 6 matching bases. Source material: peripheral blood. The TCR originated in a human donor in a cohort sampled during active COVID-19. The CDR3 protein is CASSEQGYNEQFF. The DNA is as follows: TGCGCCAGCAGTGAGCAGGGGTACAATGAGCAGTTCTTC.